This TCR beta chain was documented in a study of CD8 T cells in ankylosing spondylitis. General observations from the study: The clones that were linked to disease were reported to be significantly enriched in matched synovial fluid samples from ankylosing spondylitis patients.

MiXCR, run by TCRdb on the 5' RACE reads, gives a single entry per CDR3 protein. The sample carries roughly 120,000 distinct CDR3 sequences, approximately 13% recorded once. Unmatched junction bases numbered 1, after V lost 2 bases and J lost 3 bases. Germline V gene data show CDR1 as SGHRS and CDR2 as YFSETQ. The CDR3 spans 14 residues. Concerning this clonotype itself: Its antigen remains unidentified.

The sample was blood, either unsorted or a sorted T cell fraction (not recorded which). The V gene is TRBV5-1, the J gene TRBJ2-1; 8 nucleotides line up with TRBD1. This receptor was identified in a female donor with ankylosing spondylitis or in good health (not recorded which). In DNA, the CDR3 is TGCGCCAGCAGCTTAGGGACAGGCTACAATGAGCAGTTCTTC. This encodes CASSLGTGYNEQFF.